The clone carrying this TCR beta chain was counted ten times or more. TCRdb reprocessed the 5' RACE reads with MiXCR, giving one entry per CDR3 protein. The sample carries more than 60,000 distinct CDR3 sequences, roughly 5% recorded once. The source of the sample is a study of CD8 T cells in ankylosing spondylitis. The ends were cut back, 4 bases at V and 1 base at J, with 12 bases in the middle. CDR3 length: 15 residues. Germline V gives CDR1 SGHNT, CDR2 YYREEE (reference sequence). Sequenced: blood, either unsorted or a sorted T cell fraction (not recorded which). The chain has TRBV5-4 and TRBJ2-4; possibly TRBD2 for D (7 bases). The source is a male donor with ankylosing spondylitis or in good health (not recorded which). The CDR3 loop reads CASSLGGLAKNIQYF. CDR3 coding DNA: TGTGCCAGCAGCCTCGGGGGGCTTGCCAAAAACATTCAGTACTTC.